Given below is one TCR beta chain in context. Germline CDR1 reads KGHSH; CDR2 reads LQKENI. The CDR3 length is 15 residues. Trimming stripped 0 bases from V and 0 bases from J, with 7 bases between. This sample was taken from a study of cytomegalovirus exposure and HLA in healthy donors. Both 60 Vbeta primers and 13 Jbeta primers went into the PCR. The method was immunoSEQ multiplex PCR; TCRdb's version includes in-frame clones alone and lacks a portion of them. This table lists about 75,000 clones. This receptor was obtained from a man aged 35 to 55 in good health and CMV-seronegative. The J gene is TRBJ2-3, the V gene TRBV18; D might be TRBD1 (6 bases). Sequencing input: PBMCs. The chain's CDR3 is CASSPPQGSTDTQYF. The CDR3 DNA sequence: TGTGCCAGCTCACCACCACAGGGTAGCACAGATACGCAGTATTTT. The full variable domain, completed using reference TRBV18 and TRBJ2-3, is NAGVMQNPRHLVRRRGQEARLRCSPMKGHSHVYWYRQLPEEGLKFMVYLQKENIIDESGMPKERFSAEFPKEGPSILRIQQVVRGDSAAYFCASSPPQGSTDTQYFGPGTRLTVL.